The 2 T cell receptor beta chains reported below all come from one sample, sequenced in a study of CD8+ T cells in alopecia areata. Cutaneous lymph nodes were pooled and cells sorted by CD4, CD8alpha, NKG2D, NKG2ACE and more. Extraction and reverse transcription of RNA yielded cDNA as the sequencing template. This table comes from immunoSEQ multiplex PCR, and its TCRdb copy is limited to in-frame clones, with some not included. Sampling found about 270,000 clones, none seen once. Sequenced input: CD4+ T cells sorted from a lymph node. The receptors come from a C3H/HeJ mouse with alopecia areata. MHC haplotype: H2-k.

This clone was observed a few times. The genes and germline here are from mouse. The read stops 4 residues short of the end of the CDR3; the missing end is completed from the germline J gene. V is TRBV13-1 and J is TRBJ2-3; D is possibly TRBD2 (6 bases). With 1 base removed from V and 3 bases from J, the gap between germline ends came to 12 bases. This CDR3 comprises 15 residues. Germline CDR1 is NSHNY and CDR2 is SYGAGN. The DNA read from the CDR3 is TGTGCCAGCAGTGATCTGGGGTCGAGGGCAGAA. As protein: CASSDLGSRAE. The whole CDR3 sequence reads CASSDLGSRAETLYF.

For this clone: The gene names here belong to mouse. The missing CDR3 end, 4 residues past where the read stops, is filled in from the germline J gene. The same CDR3 also results from other DNA sequences found in this sample. This chain uses TRBV1 with TRBJ2-5; a possible D gene is TRBD1 (7 bases). Germline CDR1 is NSQYPW and CDR2 is LRSPGD (reference sequence). The CDR3 loop spans 14 amino acids. The CDR3 DNA, read in part, is TGCACCTGCAGTGCAGCCCAGGGGGGAGAC. Encoded protein: CTCSAAQGGD. The entire CDR3 is CTCSAAQGGDTQYF.